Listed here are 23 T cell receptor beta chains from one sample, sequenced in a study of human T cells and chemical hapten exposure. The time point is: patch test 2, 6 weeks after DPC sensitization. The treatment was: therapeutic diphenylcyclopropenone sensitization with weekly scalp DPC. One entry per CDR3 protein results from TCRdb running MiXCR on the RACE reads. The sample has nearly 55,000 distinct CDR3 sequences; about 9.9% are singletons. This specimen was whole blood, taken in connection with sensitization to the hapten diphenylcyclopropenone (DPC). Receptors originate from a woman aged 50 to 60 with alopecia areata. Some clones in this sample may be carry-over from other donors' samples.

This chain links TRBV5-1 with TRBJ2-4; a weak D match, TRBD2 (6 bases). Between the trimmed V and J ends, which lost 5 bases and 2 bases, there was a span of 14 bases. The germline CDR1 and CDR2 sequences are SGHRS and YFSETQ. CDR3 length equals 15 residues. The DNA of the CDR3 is TGCGCCAGCAGTTGGGACGGGGGAACCAAAAACATTCAGTACTTC. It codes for CASSWDGGTKNIQYF. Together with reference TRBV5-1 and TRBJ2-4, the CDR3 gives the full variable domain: KAGVTQTPRYLIKTRGQQVTLSCSPISGHRSVSWYQQTPGQGLQFLFEYFSETQRNKGNFPGRFSGRQFSNSRSEMNVSTLELGDSALYLCASSWDGGTKNIQYFGAGTRLSVL.

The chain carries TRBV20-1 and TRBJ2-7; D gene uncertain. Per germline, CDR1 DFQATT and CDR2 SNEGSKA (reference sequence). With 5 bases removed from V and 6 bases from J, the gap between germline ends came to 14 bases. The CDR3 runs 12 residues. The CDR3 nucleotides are TGCAGTGCTGGGTATCATTCGAGCGAGCAGTACTTC. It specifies CSAGYHSSEQYF.

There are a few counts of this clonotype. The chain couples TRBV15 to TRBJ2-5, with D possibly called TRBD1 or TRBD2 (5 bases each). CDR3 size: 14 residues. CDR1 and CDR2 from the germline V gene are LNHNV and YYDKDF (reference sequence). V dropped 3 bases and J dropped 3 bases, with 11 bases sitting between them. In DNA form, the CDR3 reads TGTGCCACCAGCAGCAGGGACGGAAAAGAGACCCAGTACTTC. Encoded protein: CATSSRDGKETQYF.

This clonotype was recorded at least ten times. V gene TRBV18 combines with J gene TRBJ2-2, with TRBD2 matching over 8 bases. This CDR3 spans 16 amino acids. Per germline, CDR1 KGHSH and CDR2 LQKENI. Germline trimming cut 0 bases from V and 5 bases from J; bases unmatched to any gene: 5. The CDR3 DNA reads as TGTGCCAGCTCACCACCGTCGGGAGGGCCAACCGGGGAGCTGTTTTTT. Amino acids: CASSPPSGGPTGELFF.

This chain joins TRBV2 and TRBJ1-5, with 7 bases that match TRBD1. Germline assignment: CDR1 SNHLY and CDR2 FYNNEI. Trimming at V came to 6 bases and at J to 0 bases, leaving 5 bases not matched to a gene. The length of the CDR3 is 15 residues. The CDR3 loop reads CASRGDRHSNQPQHF. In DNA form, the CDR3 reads TGTGCCAGCAGGGGGGACAGACATAGCAATCAGCCCCAGCATTTT.

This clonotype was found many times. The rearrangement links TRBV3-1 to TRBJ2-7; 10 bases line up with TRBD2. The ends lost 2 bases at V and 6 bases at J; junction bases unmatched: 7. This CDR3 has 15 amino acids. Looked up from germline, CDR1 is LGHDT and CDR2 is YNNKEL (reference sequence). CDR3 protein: CASSQSSGRASEQYF. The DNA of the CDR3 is TGTGCCAGCAGCCAAAGCAGCGGGAGGGCCTCCGAGCAGTACTTC.

The CDR3 here is CASSWAEHYGYTF. The CDR3 coding sequence is TGTGCCAGCAGTTGGGCAGAACACTATGGCTACACCTTC. The chain couples TRBV12-3 or TRBV12-4 to TRBJ1-2; D is unresolved. There are 13 residues in the CDR3. Trimming left V 4 bases short and J 3 bases short, with 9 bases between.

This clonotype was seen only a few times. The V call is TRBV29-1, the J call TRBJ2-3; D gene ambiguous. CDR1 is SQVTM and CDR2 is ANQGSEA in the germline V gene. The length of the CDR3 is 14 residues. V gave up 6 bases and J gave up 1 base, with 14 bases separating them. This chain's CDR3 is CSVSQAARTDTQYF. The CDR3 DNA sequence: TGCAGCGTCTCCCAGGCCGCCCGCACAGATACGCAGTATTTT.

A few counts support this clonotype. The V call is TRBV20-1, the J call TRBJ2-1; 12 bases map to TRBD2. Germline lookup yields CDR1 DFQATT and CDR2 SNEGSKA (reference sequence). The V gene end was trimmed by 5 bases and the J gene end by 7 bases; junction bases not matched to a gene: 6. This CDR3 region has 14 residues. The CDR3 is CSAATSGRSNEQFF. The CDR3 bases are TGCAGTGCTGCGACTAGCGGGAGAAGTAATGAGCAGTTCTTC.

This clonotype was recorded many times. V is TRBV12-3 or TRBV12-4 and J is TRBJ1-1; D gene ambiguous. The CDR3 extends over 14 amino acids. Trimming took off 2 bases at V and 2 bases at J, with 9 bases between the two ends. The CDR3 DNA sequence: TGTGCCAGCAGTTTAATGTTCTTAAACACTGAAGCTTTCTTT. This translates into CASSLMFLNTEAFF.

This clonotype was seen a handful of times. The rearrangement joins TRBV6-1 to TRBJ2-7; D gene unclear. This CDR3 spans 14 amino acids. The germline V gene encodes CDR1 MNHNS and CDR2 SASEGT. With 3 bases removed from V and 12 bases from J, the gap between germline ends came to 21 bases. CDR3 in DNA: TGTGCCAGCAGTGAGCTCGTTTCATCGATAAAGCTGTACTTC. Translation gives CASSELVSSIKLYF.

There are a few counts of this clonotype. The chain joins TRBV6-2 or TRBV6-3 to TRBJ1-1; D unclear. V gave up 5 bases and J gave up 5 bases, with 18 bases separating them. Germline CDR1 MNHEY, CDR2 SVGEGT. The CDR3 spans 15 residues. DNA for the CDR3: TGTGCCAGCAGTCGAGGAACCCAAAGGTTGACTGAAGCTTTCTTT. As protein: CASSRGTQRLTEAFF.

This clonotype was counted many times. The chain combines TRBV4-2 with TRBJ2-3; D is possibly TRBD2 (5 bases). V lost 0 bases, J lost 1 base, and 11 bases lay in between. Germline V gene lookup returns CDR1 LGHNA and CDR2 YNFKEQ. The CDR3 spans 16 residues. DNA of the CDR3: TGTGCCAGCAGCCAAGAGCTCAGCGGAGGCACAGATACGCAGTATTTT. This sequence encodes CASSQELSGGTDTQYF.

CDR3 nucleotides: TGTGCCAGCAGCTCGACGGGACAGAGGAATCAGCCCCAGCATTTT. Its translation is CASSSTGQRNQPQHF. The J gene is TRBJ1-5, the V gene TRBV27, with TRBD1 matching 7 bases. The CDR3 has 15 amino acids. Looked up from germline, CDR1 is MNHEY and CDR2 is SMNVEV (reference sequence). Losses at the gene ends were 6 bases for V and 4 bases for J; bases not matched to a gene: 9.

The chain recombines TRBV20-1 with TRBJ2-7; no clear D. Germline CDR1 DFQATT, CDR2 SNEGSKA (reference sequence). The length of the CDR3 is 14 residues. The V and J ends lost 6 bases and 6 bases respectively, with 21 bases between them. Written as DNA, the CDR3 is TGCAGTGCCAAATCCGGCTTCGCCGTCTCCGAGCAGTACTTC. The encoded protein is CSAKSGFAVSEQYF.

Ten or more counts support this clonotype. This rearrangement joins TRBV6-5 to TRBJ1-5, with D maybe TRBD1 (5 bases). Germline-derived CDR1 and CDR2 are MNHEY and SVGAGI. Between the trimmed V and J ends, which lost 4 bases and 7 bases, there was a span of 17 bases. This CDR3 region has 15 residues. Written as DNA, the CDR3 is TGTGCCAGCAGTTTCGGGGCCCCTTCTCTCCAGCCCCAGCATTTT. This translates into CASSFGAPSLQPQHF.

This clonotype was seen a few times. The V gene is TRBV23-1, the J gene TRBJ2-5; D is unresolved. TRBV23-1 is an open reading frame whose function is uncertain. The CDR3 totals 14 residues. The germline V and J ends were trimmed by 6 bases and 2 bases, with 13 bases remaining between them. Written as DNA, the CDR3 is TGCGCCAGCAGCCCCGTCCGTAATCAAGAGACCCAGTACTTC. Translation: CASSPVRNQETQYF.

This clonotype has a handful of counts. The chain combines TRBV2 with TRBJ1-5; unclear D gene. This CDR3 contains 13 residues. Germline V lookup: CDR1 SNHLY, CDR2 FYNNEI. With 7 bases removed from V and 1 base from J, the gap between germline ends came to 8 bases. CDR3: CASKGLSNQPQHF. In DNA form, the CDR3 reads TGTGCCAGCAAGGGTCTGAGCAATCAGCCCCAGCATTTT.

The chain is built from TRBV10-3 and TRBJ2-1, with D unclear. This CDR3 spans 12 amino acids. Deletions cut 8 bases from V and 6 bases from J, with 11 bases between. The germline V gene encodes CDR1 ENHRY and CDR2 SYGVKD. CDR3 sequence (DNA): TGTGCCATCGGTTACAGACCCAATGAGCAGTTCTTC. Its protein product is CAIGYRPNEQFF.

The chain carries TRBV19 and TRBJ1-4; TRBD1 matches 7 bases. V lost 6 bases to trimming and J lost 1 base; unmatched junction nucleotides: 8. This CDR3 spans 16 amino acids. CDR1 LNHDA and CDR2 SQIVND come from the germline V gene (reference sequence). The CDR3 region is CASSLQGPRTNEKLFF. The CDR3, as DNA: TGTGCCAGTAGCCTACAGGGGCCCCGAACTAATGAAAAACTGTTTTTT. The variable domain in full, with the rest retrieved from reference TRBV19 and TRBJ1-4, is DGGITQSPKYLFRKEGQNVTLSCEQNLNHDAMYWYRQDPGQGLRLIYYSQIVNDFQKGDIAEGYSVSREKKESFPLTVTSAQKNPTAFYLCASSLQGPRTNEKLFFGSGTQLSVL.

CDR3 amino acids: CASSLDRERSPLHF. The CDR3 DNA is TGTGCCAGCAGCTTAGACAGGGAGCGTTCACCCCTCCACTTT. This sequence joins TRBV7-9 and TRBJ1-6, with TRBD1 as a possible D gene (6 bases). Germline V lookup: CDR1 SEHNR, CDR2 FQNEAQ (reference sequence). V shed 1 base and J shed 9 bases, with 10 bases lying between them. This CDR3 region has 14 residues.

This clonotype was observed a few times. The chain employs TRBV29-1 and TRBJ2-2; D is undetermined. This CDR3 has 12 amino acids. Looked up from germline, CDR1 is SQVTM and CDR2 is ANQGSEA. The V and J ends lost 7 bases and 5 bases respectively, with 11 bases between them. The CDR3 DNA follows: TGCAGCGCCAGCGTTGGGACCGGGGAGCTGTTTTTT. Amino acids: CSASVGTGELFF.

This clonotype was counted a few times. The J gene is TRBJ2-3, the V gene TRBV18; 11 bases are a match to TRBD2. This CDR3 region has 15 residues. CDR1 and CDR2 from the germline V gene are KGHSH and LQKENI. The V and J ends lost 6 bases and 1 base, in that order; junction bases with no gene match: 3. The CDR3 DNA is TGTGCCAGCTCTCCGACTAGCGGGGGCACAGATACGCAGTATTTT. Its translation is CASSPTSGGTDTQYF.